These 27 T cell receptor beta chains were sequenced from one sample in a study of tumor-infiltrating lymphocytes in localized non-small cell lung cancer. Sequencing used immunoSEQ multiplex PCR; TCRdb keeps in-frame clones, though not all of them. Of about 8,900 clones listed, 65% to 80% are singletons. Sequenced input: uninvolved lung tissue not adjacent to the tumor. Every receptor here comes from a human donor with non-small cell lung cancer.

The chain carries TRBV28 and TRBJ1-5; no reliable D call. The ends were cut back, 8 bases at V and 10 bases at J, with 21 bases in the middle. The CDR3 has 14 amino acids. CDR1 is MDHEN, CDR2 SYDVKM, per germline. The CDR3 coding sequence is TGTGCCAGCCGGGCGGGAACACCGTATGATCCCCAGCATTTT. Amino acid sequence: CASRAGTPYDPQHF.

V and J are TRBV9 and TRBJ2-1; D not resolved. With 2 bases removed from V and 5 bases from J, the gap between germline ends came to 11 bases. The germline V gene encodes CDR1 SGDLS and CDR2 YYNGEE. The CDR3 is made up of 14 amino acids. CDR3 nucleotides: TGTGCCAGCAGCGTTTCGGCGGCTGACAATGAGCAGTTCTTC. Translation: CASSVSAADNEQFF.

The chain joins TRBV7-2 to TRBJ2-7, with D possibly being TRBD2 (6 bases). Germline V gives CDR1 SGHTA, CDR2 FQGNSA. Trimming shortened V by 7 bases and J by 4 bases, and 17 bases separated the two germline ends. The CDR3 loop spans 14 amino acids. The CDR3 loop is CASNKGREEYEQYF. The DNA for the CDR3 is TGTGCCAGCAACAAGGGCAGGGAGGAGTACGAGCAGTACTTC.

This chain joins TRBV4-3 and TRBJ1-6; a possible D gene is TRBD1 (5 bases). This CDR3 has 15 amino acids. V was clipped by 0 bases and J by 7 bases, with 10 bases between them. The germline V gene encodes CDR1 LGHNA and CDR2 YSLEER. CDR3 protein: CASSQEWKGNSPLHF. The CDR3 DNA is TGCGCCAGCAGCCAAGAGTGGAAGGGGAATTCACCCCTCCACTTT.

About this clone: Other DNA sequences in this specimen translate into the identical CDR3. The rearrangement uses TRBV25-1 and TRBJ2-5, with D perhaps TRBD2 (5 bases). The germline V gene has CDR1 MGHDK and CDR2 SYGVNS. The CDR3 is 12 amino acids. V dropped 7 bases and J dropped 5 bases, with 11 bases sitting between them. CDR3 in DNA: TGTGCCAGCACCCGGGGAGCGGAGACCCAGTACTTC. It encodes CASTRGAETQYF.

The count of this clone is one. This chain joins TRBV5-1 and TRBJ1-2; D not certain. The germline V gene has CDR1 SGHRS and CDR2 YFSETQ. The V end was cut by 4 bases, the J end by 0 bases, with 10 bases between. The CDR3 length is 14 residues. The DNA of the CDR3 is TGCGCCAGCAGCCTAGGAGGATCTAACTATGGCTACACCTTC. The encoded protein is CASSLGGSNYGYTF.

CDR3 protein: CASSIQQAPEAFF. The CDR3 DNA follows: TGTGCCAGCAGCATACAACAGGCCCCTGAAGCTTTCTTT. The chain combines TRBV7-2 with TRBJ1-1; D is possibly TRBD1 (5 bases). CDR1 and CDR2 (germline): SGHTA, FQGNSA. The CDR3 spans 13 residues. V lost 5 bases, J lost 6 bases, and 13 bases lay in between.

This clone was picked up a small number of times. The chain joins TRBV4-1 to TRBJ2-1, with D perhaps matching TRBD1 (5 bases). Trimming removed 0 bases at V and 4 bases at J, with 10 bases between. Germline CDR1 reads MGHRA; CDR2 reads YSYEKL. This CDR3 comprises 15 residues. The CDR3 sequence: CASSQDGNRYNEQFF. The CDR3 DNA follows: TGCGCCAGCAGCCAAGATGGAAACAGGTACAATGAGCAGTTCTTC.

The chain combines TRBV11-2 with TRBJ2-7; D not resolved. Trimming removed 1 base at V and 4 bases at J, with 8 bases between. The germline CDR1 and CDR2 sequences are SGHAT and FQNNGV. This CDR3 region has 13 residues. This chain's CDR3 is CASSLGAEYEQYF. CDR3 DNA: TGTGCCAGCAGCTTAGGGGCAGAGTACGAGCAGTACTTC.

The chain has TRBV4-1 and TRBJ1-2; TRBD1 agrees at 12 bases. Germline CDR1 is MGHRA and CDR2 is YSYEKL. This CDR3 is built from 16 residues. V lost 3 bases, J lost 7 bases, and 9 bases stayed unmatched. CDR3 region: CASSHTGTGGRGGYTF. The CDR3 nucleotides read TGCGCCAGCAGCCATACCGGGACAGGGGGCCGGGGTGGCTACACCTTC.

V gene TRBV30 combines with J gene TRBJ1-1; D gene ambiguous. This CDR3 comprises 11 residues. CDR1 and CDR2 (germline): GTSNPN, SVGIG (reference sequence). Trimming removed 0 bases at V and 7 bases at J, with 6 bases between. CDR3 sequence reads: CAWSVYLEAFF. CDR3 in DNA: TGTGCCTGGAGTGTCTACCTTGAAGCTTTCTTT.

The CDR3, as DNA: TGTGCCAGCTCACCACTGAGCTCTGGGGCCAACGTCCTGACTTTC. Amino acid sequence: CASSPLSSGANVLTF. The V and J genes are TRBV18 and TRBJ2-6; D ambiguous. The CDR3 sequence is 15 residues long. Trimming left V 1 base short and J 0 bases short, with 4 bases between. Germline V CDR1 and CDR2: KGHSH, LQKENI.

By share, this clone counts as medium-sized. The chain couples TRBV29-1 to TRBJ1-1; 8 bases are a match to TRBD1. There are 13 residues in the CDR3. Germline V gives CDR1 SQVTM, CDR2 ANQGSEA. After removal of 8 bases from V and 1 base from J, the junction contained 6 bases not matched to a gene. The CDR3 spells CSSAGQENTEAFF. DNA for the CDR3: TGCAGCTCCGCGGGACAGGAGAACACTGAAGCTTTCTTT.

This clone was seen more than once but under ten times. V gene TRBV19 combines with J gene TRBJ2-3; 11 positions match TRBD2. Germline V gene lookup returns CDR1 LNHDA and CDR2 SQIVND (reference sequence). This CDR3 has 15 amino acids. V shed 5 bases, J shed 6 bases, and the junction held 7 bases outside the gene matches. The chain's CDR3 is CASSVTSGSLDTQYF. The CDR3 nucleotides are TGTGCCAGTAGTGTTACTAGCGGGAGTCTTGATACGCAGTATTTT.

The gene calls are TRBV9 and TRBJ2-3, with D maybe TRBD2 (5 bases). From germline, CDR1 is SGDLS and CDR2 YYNGEE. V was cut by 2 bases and J by 0 bases, with 10 bases left in between. The CDR3 sequence is 15 residues long. The chain's CDR3 is CASSVGASSTDTQYF. The CDR3 DNA is TGTGCCAGCAGCGTGGGAGCTTCTAGCACAGATACGCAGTATTTT.

The chain recombines TRBV6-5 with TRBJ1-1, with 9 bases lining up with TRBD1. The CDR3 consists of 13 residues. Germline assignment: CDR1 MNHEY and CDR2 SVGAGI. Germline trimming cut 5 bases from V and 5 bases from J; bases unmatched to any gene: 3. The DNA of the CDR3 is TGTGCCAGCAGTCGACAGGGGGGGACTGAAGCTTTCTTT. It translates to CASSRQGGTEAFF.

The chain uses TRBV7-2 and TRBJ2-5; D might be TRBD1 or TRBD2, each matching 5 bases. This CDR3 has 15 amino acids. Germline V lookup: CDR1 SGHTA, CDR2 FQGNSA. V was pared by 1 base and J by 1 base, with 10 bases between. The CDR3 here is CASSLGSGPQETQYF. The DNA of the CDR3 is TGTGCCAGCAGCTTAGGTTCGGGACCCCAAGAGACCCAGTACTTC.

In DNA form, the CDR3 reads TGTGCCAGTAGGACCGGGACAGGGGGCGGAGAGACCCAGTACTTC. Protein: CASRTGTGGGETQYF. The chain has TRBV27 and TRBJ2-5; 12 bases align to TRBD1. Germline values: CDR1 MNHEY, CDR2 SMNVEV (reference sequence). V dropped 9 bases and J dropped 4; count of bases not matched to a gene: 9. The CDR3 runs 15 residues.

CDR3 DNA: TGCAGCGCCTACTCCGAGACTAGCGCCTACGAGCAGTACTTC. Translating it yields CSAYSETSAYEQYF. This sequence joins TRBV29-1 and TRBJ2-7, with 8 bases lining up with TRBD2. CDR1 is SQVTM, CDR2 ANQGSEA, per germline. The CDR3 consists of 14 residues. With 7 bases clipped from V and 2 bases from J, the junction kept 10 bases outside the gene matches.

V and J are TRBV5-1 and TRBJ2-1, with D unclear. This CDR3 is 14 amino acids long. Germline values: CDR1 SGHRS, CDR2 YFSETQ. The V and J ends lost 4 bases and 5 bases respectively, with 13 bases between them. The CDR3 sequence: CASSSLNLDNEQFF. CDR3 in DNA: TGCGCCAGCAGCAGCTTGAACTTAGACAATGAGCAGTTCTTC.

This clone has just a few counts. The chain combines TRBV9 with TRBJ2-2, with D unclear. Deletions cut 3 bases from V and 0 bases from J, with 3 bases between. Germline values: CDR1 SGDLS, CDR2 YYNGEE. This CDR3 region has 13 residues. The CDR3 sequence: CASSASNTGELFF. Written as DNA, the CDR3 is TGTGCCAGCAGCGCATCGAACACCGGGGAGCTGTTTTTT.

The V and J genes are TRBV2 and TRBJ2-2, with unresolved D. CDR3 size: 14 residues. Trimming took 4 bases from V and 6 from J, leaving 12 bases between them. CDR1 is SNHLY, CDR2 FYNNEI, per germline. The CDR3 coding sequence is TGTGCCAGCAGTGTGGATGTTGGGGCCGGGGAGCTGTTTTTT. Translation: CASSVDVGAGELFF.

By sample fraction, this clone is medium-sized. The V call is TRBV2, the J call TRBJ1-2; D may be TRBD1 (6 bases). The V gene lost 4 bases and the J gene lost 2 bases, with 11 bases spanning the gap. The CDR3 covers 14 residues. Germline CDR1 and CDR2: SNHLY and FYNNEI. CDR3 region: CASSGTDSNYGYTF. CDR3 DNA sequence: TGTGCCAGCAGTGGGACGGACAGCAACTATGGCTACACCTTC.

The chain links TRBV28 to TRBJ1-2; unclear D gene. Trimming took 8 bases from V and 3 from J, leaving 10 bases between them. Germline CDR1 and CDR2: MDHEN and SYDVKM. CDR3 size: 12 residues. This CDR3 reads CASSARDYGYTF. The CDR3, as DNA: TGTGCCAGCTCGGCCCGGGACTATGGCTACACCTTC.

This clone appeared a few times. The V call is TRBV25-1, the J call TRBJ2-7, with D possibly TRBD1 on 7 matching bases. The CDR3 is 17 residues long. Trimming took 1 base from V and 0 from J, leaving 16 bases between them. Germline values: CDR1 MGHDK, CDR2 SYGVNS. This CDR3 reads CASSELVGGGGSYEQYF. CDR3 bases: TGTGCCAGCAGTGAATTGGTTGGAGGGGGCGGCTCCTACGAGCAGTACTTC.

This clone ranks as medium-sized. V is TRBV7-2 and J is TRBJ2-1, with D uncertain. The CDR3 is 13 residues long. Germline V gene lookup returns CDR1 SGHTA and CDR2 FQGNSA. The V end lost 7 bases, the J end lost 5 bases, and 12 bases lay between the germline ends. The CDR3 DNA reads as TGTGCCAGCACCCTGGGCAGCCACAATGAGCAGTTCTTC. Translated: CASTLGSHNEQFF.

The gene calls are TRBV4-2 and TRBJ2-5, with D unclear. V lost 0 bases and J lost 0, with 8 bases in between. Germline V gene sequence: CDR1 LGHNA, CDR2 YNFKEQ. The CDR3 contains 15 residues. The CDR3 protein is CASSQERANQETQYF. The CDR3 DNA follows: TGTGCCAGCAGCCAAGAAAGAGCGAACCAAGAGACCCAGTACTTC.